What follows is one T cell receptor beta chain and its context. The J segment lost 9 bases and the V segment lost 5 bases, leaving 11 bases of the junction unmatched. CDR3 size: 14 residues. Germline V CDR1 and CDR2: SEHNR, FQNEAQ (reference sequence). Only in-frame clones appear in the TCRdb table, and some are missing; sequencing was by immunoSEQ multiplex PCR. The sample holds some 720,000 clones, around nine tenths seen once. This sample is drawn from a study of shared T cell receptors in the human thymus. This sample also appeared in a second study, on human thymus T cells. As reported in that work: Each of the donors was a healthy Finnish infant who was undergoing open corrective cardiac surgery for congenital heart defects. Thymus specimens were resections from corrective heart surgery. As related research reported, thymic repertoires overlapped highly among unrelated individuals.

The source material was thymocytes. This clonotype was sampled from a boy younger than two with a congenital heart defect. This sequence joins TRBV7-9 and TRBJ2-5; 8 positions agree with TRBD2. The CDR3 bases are TGTGCCAGCAGCCCGGCGGGGGGTCGGCGGGCCCAGTACTTC. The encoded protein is CASSPAGGRRAQYF.